A single sample gave rise to the 21 T cell receptor beta chains below, sequenced in a study of blood T cell repertoires in COVID-19. The data were produced by immunoSEQ multiplex PCR, yet TCRdb's version contains in-frame clones alone and is incomplete. The sample consists of about 200,000 clones, around 79% of them appearing once. The sample comprised peripheral blood. The source is a woman aged 40 to 55 with COVID-19, enrolled during active disease.

The chain links TRBV15 to TRBJ1-6; TRBD1 matches at 7 bases. The V segment lost 0 bases and the J segment 4 bases; nucleotides outside the gene matches: 6. The germline CDR1 and CDR2 sequences are LNHNV and YYDKDF (reference sequence). This CDR3 region has 17 residues. This CDR3 reads CATSRDRPGGYNSPLHF. DNA for the CDR3: TGTGCCACCAGCAGAGATCGGCCAGGGGGTTATAATTCACCCCTCCACTTT.

The chain carries TRBV7-9 and TRBJ1-5, with no clear D. This CDR3 has 13 residues. V lost 1 base, J lost 5 bases, and 6 bases lay in between. Germline V CDR1 and CDR2: SEHNR, FQNEAQ (reference sequence). The CDR3 DNA reads TGTGCCAGCAGCTTAGTGGCGGATCAGCCCCAGCATTTT. Its protein is CASSLVADQPQHF.

This clone was observed a few times. V gene TRBV5-1 combines with J gene TRBJ1-1; no reliable D call. Trimming removed 4 bases at V and 1 base at J, with 8 bases between. CDR3 size: 13 residues. From germline, CDR1 is SGHRS and CDR2 YFSETQ. CDR3 bases: TGCGCCAGCAGCGGCGGATCGAACACTGAAGCTTTCTTT. This codes for CASSGGSNTEAFF.

The chain is built from TRBV24-1 and TRBJ1-5; D perhaps matches TRBD1 (5 bases). The CDR3 extends over 15 amino acids. Germline lookup yields CDR1 KGHDR and CDR2 SFDVKD. V lost 7 bases and J 4 bases, leaving 16 bases between the germline ends. The CDR3 DNA follows: TGTGCCACCAGCCCCGGGCAGGGCTATAATCAGCCCCAGCATTTT. This translates into CATSPGQGYNQPQHF.

This clone appeared a single time. The rearrangement links TRBV2 to TRBJ2-1; D gene uncertain. Between the trimmed V and J ends, which lost 9 bases and 0 bases, there was a span of 12 bases. This CDR3 contains 14 residues. Germline V gene lookup returns CDR1 SNHLY and CDR2 FYNNEI. CDR3 nucleotides: TGTGCCAGTTGCCAGGATAGCTCCTACAATGAGCAGTTCTTC. Translated: CASCQDSSYNEQFF.

This clone appeared a single time. DNA for the CDR3: TGCGCCAGCAGCCCGGAGGGGGACAGGGGCGATACGCAGTATTTT. It encodes CASSPEGDRGDTQYF. The chain carries TRBV5-1 and TRBJ2-3; 10 bases match TRBD1. This CDR3 has 15 amino acids. In germline, CDR1 is SGHRS, CDR2 YFSETQ. V was clipped by 4 bases and J by 6 bases; unmatched bases: 8.

The chain employs TRBV24-1 and TRBJ2-3; 8 bases fit TRBD1. The CDR3 is 16 residues long. Germline-derived CDR1 and CDR2 are KGHDR and SFDVKD. V was clipped by 3 bases and J by 0 bases; unmatched bases: 4. The CDR3 loop reads CATSDPGQGSTDTQYF. CDR3 in DNA: TGTGCCACCAGTGATCCAGGACAGGGAAGCACAGATACGCAGTATTTT.

The rearrangement joins TRBV5-4 to TRBJ1-6; D might be TRBD1 (5 bases). CDR1 is SGHNT and CDR2 is YYREEE in the germline V gene (reference sequence). CDR3 size: 14 residues. Trimming removed 4 bases from V and 5 bases from J, with 10 bases in between. The CDR3 region has the DNA TGTGCCAGCAGCCTGGGCAGGGATAATTCACCCCTCCACTTT. Amino acids: CASSLGRDNSPLHF.

The chain employs TRBV5-1 and TRBJ2-5; TRBD1 is a possible D gene (6 bases). The CDR3 has 15 amino acids. Trimming cost V 2 bases and J 1 base, with 12 bases left between them. CDR1 is SGHRS and CDR2 is YFSETQ in the germline V gene. The CDR3, as DNA: TGCGCCAGCAGCTTTTCAGGGGATCGCCAAGAGACCCAGTACTTC. Residues: CASSFSGDRQETQYF.

This chain connects TRBV25-1 to TRBJ1-6, with TRBD1 matching over 11 bases. V gave up 8 bases and J gave up 9 bases; unmatched junction bases: 12. The CDR3 contains 16 residues. Germline-derived CDR1 and CDR2 are MGHDK and SYGVNS. The CDR3 sequence: CASRGTGGTKGSPLHF. CDR3 DNA sequence: TGTGCCAGCCGAGGGACAGGGGGAACTAAGGGTTCACCCCTCCACTTT.

The V and J genes are TRBV7-2 and TRBJ2-7; 9 positions match TRBD2. CDR1 is SGHTA, CDR2 FQGNSA, per germline. CDR3 length: 16 residues. With 5 bases clipped from V and 7 bases from J, the junction kept 15 bases outside the gene matches. The CDR3 sequence is CASSKGGGRASGEQYF. CDR3 bases: TGTGCCAGCAGCAAGGGAGGCGGGAGGGCCTCGGGGGAGCAGTACTTC.

The chain recombines TRBV5-1 with TRBJ2-1; TRBD2 might be the D (6 bases). CDR1 and CDR2 (germline): SGHRS, YFSETQ. This CDR3 has 17 amino acids. The V end was cut by 0 bases, the J end by 1 base, with 14 bases between. CDR3 nucleotide sequence: TGCGCCAGCAGCTTGGTGCCCTACGGGGGATCCTACAATGAGCAGTTCTTC. Amino acid sequence: CASSLVPYGGSYNEQFF.

This rearrangement joins TRBV5-1 to TRBJ2-3; D may be TRBD2 (5 bases). The CDR3 consists of 17 residues. Trimming took off 3 bases at V and 1 base at J, with 18 bases between the two ends. CDR1 and CDR2 (germline): SGHRS, YFSETQ. For the CDR3, the DNA is TGCGCCAGCAGCTCCTCGGAGGCCCGAGTGCGCACAGATACGCAGTATTTT. Protein product: CASSSSEARVRTDTQYF.

V and J are TRBV19 and TRBJ1-1, with TRBD1 identical over 8 bases. Trimming cost V 6 bases and J 1 base; bases outside gene matches: 4. CDR3 length: 14 residues. The germline V gene encodes CDR1 LNHDA and CDR2 SQIVND (reference sequence). Here the CDR3 DNA reads TGTGCCAGTAGCCACGGGACAGGGAACACTGAAGCTTTCTTT. This sequence encodes CASSHGTGNTEAFF.

This clone appeared once. The genes are TRBV4-1 and TRBJ1-4; no firm D call. Germline CDR1 and CDR2: MGHRA and YSYEKL. Trimming stripped 0 bases from V and 4 bases from J, with 9 bases between. CDR3 length equals 15 residues. The CDR3 sequence is CASSQEAGVNEKLFF. In nucleotides, the CDR3 is TGCGCCAGCAGCCAAGAGGCAGGCGTTAATGAAAAACTGTTTTTT.

For the CDR3, the DNA is TGTGCCAGCAGTGTGGGCCGTATAGAGACCCAGTACTTC. It codes for CASSVGRIETQYF. The chain has TRBV2 and TRBJ2-5; D uncertain. Germline V gene sequence: CDR1 SNHLY, CDR2 FYNNEI. CDR3 length equals 13 residues. V dropped 4 bases and J dropped 4 bases, with 10 bases sitting between them.

This clone was seen only once. This sequence joins TRBV7-9 and TRBJ2-2, with 10 nucleotides matching TRBD2. Germline V lookup: CDR1 SEHNR, CDR2 FQNEAQ (reference sequence). The CDR3 is 16 amino acids. V lost 7 bases to trimming and J lost 3 bases; unmatched junction nucleotides: 8. The CDR3 nucleotides read TGTGCCAGCACCCCTCCCGGGACTAGCGACACCGGGGAGCTGTTTTTT. It codes for CASTPPGTSDTGELFF.

The chain uses TRBV21-1 and TRBJ1-5. TRBV21-1 has pseudogene status. This CDR3 has 14 residues. In DNA, the CDR3 is TGTGCCAGCAGCAAAATCAAGCCAAATCAGCCCCAGCATTTT. It codes for CASSKIKPNQPQHF.

This chain connects TRBV6-5 to TRBJ2-7; TRBD2 is a possible D gene (7 bases). The CDR3 is made up of 14 amino acids. V gave up 6 bases and J gave up 7 bases, with 19 bases separating them. Germline V CDR1 and CDR2: MNHEY, SVGAGI. The CDR3 DNA follows: TGTGCCAGCAGCCCCCGGGTCGGGGGGCAAGAGCAGTACTTC. Its translation is CASSPRVGGQEQYF.

This chain links TRBV4-1 with TRBJ2-7; D is unclear. This CDR3 is 11 amino acids long. V was clipped by 4 bases and J by 4 bases, with 5 bases between them. The V gene's germline CDR1 is MGHRA and CDR2 YSYEKL. The CDR3, as DNA: TGCGCCAGCAGCCGGCATTACGAGCAGTACTTC. Its translation is CASSRHYEQYF.

The chain combines TRBV12-3 or TRBV12-4 with TRBJ2-7; 8 bases fit TRBD2. The CDR3 length is 12 residues. The J segment lost 4 bases and the V segment lost 7 bases, leaving 3 bases of the junction unmatched. Here the CDR3 reads CASKRERYEQYF. In DNA form, the CDR3 reads TGTGCCAGCAAGCGGGAGCGGTACGAGCAGTACTTC.